One sample yielded the 7 T cell receptor beta chains listed below, sequenced in a study of metastatic and nonmetastatic thyroid tumors. TCRdb re-clonotyped the PCR reads through MiXCR. The table shows tens of thousands of clones, with 14% occurring only once. Patients were all untreated before their thyroid surgery. The sequenced material came from blood. The receptors were sampled from a male donor with papillary thyroid cancer or a benign thyroid nodule (not recorded which). Some clones in this sample may be carry-over from other donors' samples.

This clone was counted many times. V is TRBV10-3 and J is TRBJ2-3, with TRBD2 matching over 8 bases. Unmatched junction bases numbered 10, after V lost 0 bases and J lost 5 bases. This CDR3 spans 17 amino acids. Germline assignment: CDR1 ENHRY and CDR2 SYGVKD. CDR3 amino acids: CAISESIVGRAEDTQYF. In DNA form, the CDR3 reads TGTGCCATCAGTGAGTCGATCGTCGGGAGGGCCGAAGATACGCAGTATTTT.

In its sample, this clone was seen many times. The chain carries TRBV20-1 and TRBJ2-7; a weak D match, TRBD2 (6 bases). The CDR3 is 14 amino acids. Germline V CDR1 and CDR2: DFQATT, SNEGSKA (reference sequence). The V end lost 0 bases, the J end lost 4 bases, and 13 bases lay between the germline ends. The CDR3 spells CSARDGDSHYEQYV. For the CDR3, the DNA is TGCAGTGCTAGAGACGGGGACTCCCATTACGAGCAGTACGTC.

The genes are TRBV20-1 and TRBJ2-3; the D gene is possibly TRBD2 (5 bases). V lost 5 bases, J lost 1 base, and 13 bases lay in between. The CDR3 has 14 amino acids. Germline V gene sequence: CDR1 DFQATT, CDR2 SNEGSKA (reference sequence). In DNA, the CDR3 is TGCAGTGCTCCCGGGCCGGGATGCACAGATACGCAGTATTTT. This sequence encodes CSAPGPGCTDTQYF.

This clone was counted at least ten times. This sequence may be a read error, since a much larger clone differs from it by one base. J is TRBJ1-6 and V is TRBV11-1; the D gene is possibly TRBD1 (5 bases). This CDR3 is built from 15 residues. Germline-derived CDR1 and CDR2 are SGHAT and FQDESV (reference sequence). DNA for the CDR3: TGTGCCGGCAGCTTAGAGGGCAGGGAATCTTCACCCCTCCACTTT. It encodes CAGSLEGRESSPLHF.

The sample holds many counts of this clone. DNA for the CDR3: TGCAGTGCTCGCCGGGACAGGGGGCTTTTATATGGCTACACCTTC. Translated, it gives CSARRDRGLLYGYTF. The gene calls are TRBV20-1 and TRBJ1-2, with 12 bases identical to TRBD1. The V segment lost 5 bases and the J segment 5 bases; nucleotides outside the gene matches: 9. The V gene's germline CDR1 is DFQATT and CDR2 SNEGSKA (reference sequence). The CDR3 is 15 amino acids.

This clone was observed a few times. At one of its ends the junction is not consistent with the germline gene, which may arise from a read error. The chain couples TRBV27 to TRBJ1-5; 7 bases agree with TRBD1. Germline loops: CDR1 MNHEY, CDR2 SMNVEV (reference sequence). The CDR3 has 17 residues. CDR3 DNA sequence: TGTGCCAACAGTTTATCCCAAACGGGACAGCTTGATCATCCCCAGCATTTT. Its translation: CANSLSQTGQLDHPQHF.

This clone was picked up many times. The chain carries TRBV4-2 and TRBJ2-7; D tentatively reads TRBD1 or TRBD2 (5 bases each). Germline CDR1 and CDR2: LGHNA and YNFKEQ. Trimming cost V 0 bases and J 7 bases, with 19 bases left between them. The CDR3 is 16 residues long. The CDR3 reads CASSQDWGPRAWEQYV. The CDR3 nucleotides are TGTGCCAGCAGCCAAGATTGGGGACCCCGAGCGTGGGAGCAGTACGTC.